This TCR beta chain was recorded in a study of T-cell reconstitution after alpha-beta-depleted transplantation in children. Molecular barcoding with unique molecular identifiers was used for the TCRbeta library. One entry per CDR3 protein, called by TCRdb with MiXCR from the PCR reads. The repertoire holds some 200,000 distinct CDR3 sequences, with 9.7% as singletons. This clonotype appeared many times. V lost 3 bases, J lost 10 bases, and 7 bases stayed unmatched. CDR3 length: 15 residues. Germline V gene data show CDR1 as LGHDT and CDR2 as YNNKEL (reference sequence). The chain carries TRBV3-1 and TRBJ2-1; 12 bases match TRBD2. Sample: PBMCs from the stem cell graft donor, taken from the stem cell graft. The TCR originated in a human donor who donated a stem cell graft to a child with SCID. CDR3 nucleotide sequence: TGTGCCAGCAGCCAGAGGACTAGCGGGGCCGGGGAGCAGTTCTTC. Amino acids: CASSQRTSGAGEQFF.